These T cell receptor beta chains were read from a single sample in a study of blood T cells in healthy people across ages. TCRdb re-called the 5' RACE reads through MiXCR, storing one row per CDR3 protein. The profile shows under 1,000,000 distinct CDR3 sequences, around 36% of them singletons. Input material: blood. All receptors derive from a man between 18 and 29 years old in good health. CDR3s include the opening cysteine and the closing phenylalanine or tryptophan. The order of the fields is clone size, J gene, V gene, D gene, CDR3 DNA, CDR3 protein. The D gene is left open where the match is weak. Clone size is shown for a subset of rows, as once, few, many or a class of expanded clone.

clone size: NA
J gene: TRBJ2-1
V gene: TRBV6-5
D gene: TRBD2
CDR3 DNA: TGTGCCAGCAGTTACTCGTGGCGGGGGAGAGTCCGCGGCAATGAGCAGTTCTTC
CDR3 protein: CASSYSWRGRVRGNEQFF

clone size: NA
J gene: TRBJ2-3
V gene: TRBV7-2
D gene: TRBD2
CDR3 DNA: TGTGCCGGCAGCCCAGCGGGGGTCAGTGGGACAGATACGCAGTATTTT
CDR3 protein: CAGSPAGVSGTDTQYF

clone size: few
J gene: TRBJ2-1
V gene: TRBV7-2
D gene: TRBD2
CDR3 DNA: TGTGCCAGCAGGATAGCGGGGGGATCCTACAATGAGCAGTTCTTC
CDR3 protein: CASRIAGGSYNEQFF

clone size: many
J gene: TRBJ1-5
V gene: TRBV12-3/TRBV12-4
D gene: NA
CDR3 DNA: TGTGCCAGCAGTCAATGGGACAGCAATCAGCCCCAGCATTTT
CDR3 protein: CASSQWDSNQPQHF

clone size: NA
J gene: TRBJ2-3
V gene: TRBV20-1
D gene: TRBD1
CDR3 DNA: TGCAGTGCTAGAGGCACGACAGGGGCTAGCACAGATACGCGGTATTTT
CDR3 protein: CSARGTTGASTDTRYF

clone size: NA
J gene: TRBJ1-1
V gene: TRBV27
D gene: NA
CDR3 DNA: TGTGCCAGCAGTTTACTGGTGGGCACTGAAGCTTTCTTT
CDR3 protein: CASSLLVGTEAFF

clone size: once
J gene: TRBJ2-4
V gene: TRBV7-2
D gene: NA
CDR3 DNA: TGTGCCAGCAGCTTAGAGACAGACGCCAATGAGCAGTACTTC
CDR3 protein: CASSLETDANEQYF

clone size: many
J gene: TRBJ2-7
V gene: TRBV12-3/TRBV12-4
D gene: NA
CDR3 DNA: TGTGCCAGCAGCCAAAGCTCCTACGAGCAGTACTTC
CDR3 protein: CASSQSSYEQYF

clone size: few
J gene: TRBJ2-7
V gene: TRBV6-1
D gene: TRBD1
CDR3 DNA: TGTGCCAGCAGTGTATCCGGGACAGGCACCTACGAGCAGTACTTC
CDR3 protein: CASSVSGTGTYEQYF

clone size: NA
J gene: TRBJ2-5
V gene: TRBV5-1
D gene: TRBD1
CDR3 DNA: TGCGCCAGCAGCGGCCGTGAGACAGGGGGCAGGGATGAGCAGTACTTC
CDR3 protein: CASSGRETGGRDEQYF

clone size: NA
J gene: TRBJ2-1
V gene: TRBV20-1
D gene: NA
CDR3 DNA: TGCAGTGCGAGGGCGGGGACCGACAATGGGCAGTTCTTC
CDR3 protein: CSARAGTDNGQFF

clone size: many
J gene: TRBJ2-3
V gene: TRBV12-3/TRBV12-4
D gene: NA
CDR3 DNA: TGTGCCAGCAGTTTTTATCATCAGAGCACAGATACGCAGTATTTT
CDR3 protein: CASSFYHQSTDTQYF

clone size: NA
J gene: TRBJ2-6
V gene: TRBV12-3/TRBV12-4
D gene: NA
CDR3 DNA: TGTGCCAGCACCCTCGGACAGAGCTCTGGGGCCAACGTCCTGACTTTC
CDR3 protein: CASTLGQSSGANVLTF

clone size: few
J gene: TRBJ1-6
V gene: TRBV7-6
D gene: NA
CDR3 DNA: TGTGCCAGCAGCCAAGACTCGAATGGTAGGGCACCCCTCCACTTT
CDR3 protein: CASSQDSNGRAPLHF

clone size: NA
J gene: TRBJ2-7
V gene: TRBV7-9
D gene: NA
CDR3 DNA: TGTGCCAGCAGCCCGCCGTTGGGCGGTGAGACCCGGTACTTC
CDR3 protein: CASSPPLGGETRYF

clone size: NA
J gene: TRBJ1-2
V gene: TRBV12-3/TRBV12-4
D gene: NA
CDR3 DNA: TGTGCCAGCAGCCCCACACAAGCTAACTATGGCTACACCTTC
CDR3 protein: CASSPTQANYGYTF

clone size: NA
J gene: TRBJ1-1
V gene: TRBV12-3/TRBV12-4
D gene: NA
CDR3 DNA: TGTGCCAGCACCCCCCTCCGCGACACTGAGGCTTTCTTT
CDR3 protein: CASTPLRDTEAFF

clone size: NA
J gene: TRBJ1-2
V gene: TRBV14
D gene: NA
CDR3 DNA: TGTGCCAGCAGCCAAGAAGATAGGGGTACCCTCTATGGCTACACCTTC
CDR3 protein: CASSQEDRGTLYGYTF

clone size: NA
J gene: TRBJ2-1
V gene: TRBV27
D gene: TRBD1
CDR3 DNA: TGTGCCAGCAGTTCGTGGGACAGGGTGGGTGAGCAGTTCTTC
CDR3 protein: CASSSWDRVGEQFF

clone size: few
J gene: TRBJ1-1
V gene: TRBV9
D gene: TRBD1
CDR3 DNA: TGTGCCAGCAGCCAGGGACAGAGCTACACTGAAGCTTTCTTT
CDR3 protein: CASSQGQSYTEAFF

clone size: NA
J gene: TRBJ1-2
V gene: TRBV7-2
D gene: TRBD1
CDR3 DNA: TGTGCCAGCAGCTTAGGGACAGGGACGGCCGGTGGCTACACCTTC
CDR3 protein: CASSLGTGTAGGYTF

clone size: NA
J gene: TRBJ1-1
V gene: TRBV12-3/TRBV12-4
D gene: TRBD1
CDR3 DNA: TGTGCCAGCACCGTAGACAGGGCCCTAGAAGCTTTCTTT
CDR3 protein: CASTVDRALEAFF